This TCR beta chain was recovered during a study of OX40 agonist ivuxolimab in advanced cancers. In the study overall: The study enrolled dose-escalation patients with hepatocellular carcinoma, melanoma, renal cell or head and neck cancer.

Data came from immunoSEQ multiplex PCR; TCRdb stores just in-frame clones and leaves some out. The sample shows some 45,000 clones, approximately 83% of them seen only once. The CDR3 covers 13 residues. V lost 10 bases to trimming and J lost 3 bases; unmatched junction nucleotides: 7. CDR1 is PRHDT, CDR2 FYEKMQ, per germline (reference sequence). Only one count was recorded for this clone. This clonotype was sampled from an adult with an advanced solid tumor such as melanoma, head and neck, liver or kidney cancer. V is TRBV13 and J is TRBJ2-7, with 9 bases fitting TRBD1. The sample here was CD4+ or CD8+ T cells sorted from blood, taken in a trial of the OX40 agonist ivuxolimab. The CDR3 sequence: CATSLGQGYEQYF. DNA for the CDR3: TGTGCCACCTCTTTGGGACAGGGCTACGAGCAGTACTTC.